This TCR beta chain was obtained from a study of Ad26.COV2.S vaccination and SARS-CoV-2 variants. General study results and limits: The TCR-based breadth and depth measures might underestimate overall T cell responses.

Regarding treatment: about 20 received Ad26.COV2.S at low or high dose, single or two shots; 5 received placebo; per-sample allocation not given. Sampling was performed 63 days after the first vaccine or placebo injection. Points on this clone: Its antigen is as yet unknown.

TCRdb keeps only in-frame clones here, not all; method: immunoSEQ multiplex PCR. The table shows roughly 380,000 clones, with over 75% occurring only once. V was clipped by 0 bases and J by 2 bases; unmatched bases: 9. Germline V CDR1 and CDR2: LGHNA, YSLEER. CDR3 size: 18 residues. The TCR sequence derives from a person aged 18-65 years who received the Ad26.COV2.S COVID-19 vaccine or a placebo. This specimen was peripheral blood, taken in a trial of Ad26.COV2.S vaccine versus placebo. The rearrangement joins TRBV4-3 to TRBJ1-2; 10 bases align to TRBD1. In DNA, the CDR3 is TGCGCCAGCAGCCAAGATGGAACCGGGACAGGGGACAACTATGGCTACACCTTC. Translated, it gives CASSQDGTGTGDNYGYTF.